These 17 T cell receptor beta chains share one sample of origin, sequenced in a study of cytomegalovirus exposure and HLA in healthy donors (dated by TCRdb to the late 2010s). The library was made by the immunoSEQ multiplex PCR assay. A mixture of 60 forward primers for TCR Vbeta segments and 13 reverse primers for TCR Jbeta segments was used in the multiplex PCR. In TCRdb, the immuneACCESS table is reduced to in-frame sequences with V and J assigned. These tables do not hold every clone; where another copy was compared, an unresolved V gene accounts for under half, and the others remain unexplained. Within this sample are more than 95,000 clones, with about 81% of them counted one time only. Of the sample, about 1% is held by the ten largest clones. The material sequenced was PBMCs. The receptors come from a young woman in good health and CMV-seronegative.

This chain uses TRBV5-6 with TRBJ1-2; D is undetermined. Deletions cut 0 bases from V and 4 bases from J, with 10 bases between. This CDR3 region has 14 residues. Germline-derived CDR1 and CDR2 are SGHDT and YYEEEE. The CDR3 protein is CASSLVGEFYGYTF. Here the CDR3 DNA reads TGTGCCAGCAGCTTGGTTGGAGAGTTCTATGGCTACACCTTC.

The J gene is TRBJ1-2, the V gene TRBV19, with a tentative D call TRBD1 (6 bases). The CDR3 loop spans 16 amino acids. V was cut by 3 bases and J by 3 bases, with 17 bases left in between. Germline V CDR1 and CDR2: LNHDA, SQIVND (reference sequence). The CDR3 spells CASSIRMRGAHYGYTF. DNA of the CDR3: TGTGCCAGTAGTATTCGGATGCGGGGGGCCCACTATGGCTACACCTTC. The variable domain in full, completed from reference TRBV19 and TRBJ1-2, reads DGGITQSPKYLFRKEGQNVTLSCEQNLNHDAMYWYRQDPGQGLRLIYYSQIVNDFQKGDIAEGYSVSREKKESFPLTVTSAQKNPTAFYLCASSIRMRGAHYGYTFGSGTRLTVV.

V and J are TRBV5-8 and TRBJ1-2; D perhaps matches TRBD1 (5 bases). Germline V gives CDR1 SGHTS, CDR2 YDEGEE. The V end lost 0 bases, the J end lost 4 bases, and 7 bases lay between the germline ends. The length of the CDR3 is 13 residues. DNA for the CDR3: TGTGCCAGCAGCTTGGCCGGGGGCTATGGCTACACCTTC. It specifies CASSLAGGYGYTF.

The DNA for the CDR3 is TGTGCCAGCAGCTTGGGGTTCCGGGACAGTCGATTCTACGAGCAGTACTTC. Residues: CASSLGFRDSRFYEQYF. V is TRBV5-5 and J is TRBJ2-7, with 7 bases identical to TRBD1. The CDR3 has 17 amino acids. CDR1 is SGHKS, CDR2 YYEKEE, per germline (reference sequence). V lost 0 bases, J lost 3 bases, and 12 bases stayed unmatched.

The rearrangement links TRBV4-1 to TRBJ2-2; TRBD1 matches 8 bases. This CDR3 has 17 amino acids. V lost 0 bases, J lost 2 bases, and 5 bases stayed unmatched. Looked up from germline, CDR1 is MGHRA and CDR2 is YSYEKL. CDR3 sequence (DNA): TGCGCCAGCAGCCAAGATCAGGGGGCGCGAAACACCGGGGAGCTGTTTTTT. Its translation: CASSQDQGARNTGELFF.

As DNA, the CDR3 is TGTGCCAGCAGCTTACCCCGCAGACTAGCGGGAGTTAGGGATGAGCAGTTCTTC. Amino acid sequence: CASSLPRRLAGVRDEQFF. The rearrangement joins TRBV7-8 to TRBJ2-1; the match to TRBD2 covers 12 bases. V lost 2 bases to trimming and J lost 8 bases; unmatched junction nucleotides: 13. The CDR3 is 18 amino acids. Germline CDR1 SGHVS, CDR2 FQNEAQ.

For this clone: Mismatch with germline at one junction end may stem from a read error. CDR3 DNA sequence: TGTTCCAGCAGCTTAGGGCCGGCAGGGGGTGCCCCTAACTATGGCTACACCTTC. It translates to CSSSLGPAGGAPNYGYTF. The rearrangement joins TRBV7-9 to TRBJ1-2; 7 bases align to TRBD1. CDR1 SEHNR and CDR2 FQNEAQ come from the germline V gene (reference sequence). This CDR3 contains 18 residues.

The CDR3 sequence is CASSQMLAGQTQYF. CDR3 DNA: TGCGCCAGCAGCCAAATGCTAGCGGGGCAAACCCAGTACTTC. This chain joins TRBV4-1 and TRBJ2-5; 9 bases agree with TRBD2. The CDR3 is 14 residues long. V shed 2 bases, J shed 8 bases, and the junction held 6 bases outside the gene matches. CDR1 and CDR2 from the germline V gene are MGHRA and YSYEKL.

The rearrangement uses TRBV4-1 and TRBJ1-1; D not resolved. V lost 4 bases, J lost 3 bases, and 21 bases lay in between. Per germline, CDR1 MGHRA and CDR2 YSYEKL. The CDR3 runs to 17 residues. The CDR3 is CASSRRNAGFGDTEAFF. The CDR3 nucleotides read TGCGCCAGCAGCCGAAGGAATGCGGGGTTTGGGGACACTGAAGCTTTCTTT.

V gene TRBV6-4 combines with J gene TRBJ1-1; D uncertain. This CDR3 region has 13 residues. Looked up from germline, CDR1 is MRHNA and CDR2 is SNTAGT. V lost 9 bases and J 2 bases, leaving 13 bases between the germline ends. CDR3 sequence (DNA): TGTGCCAGTTACGAGGGTATAAACACTGAAGCTTTCTTT. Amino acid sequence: CASYEGINTEAFF.

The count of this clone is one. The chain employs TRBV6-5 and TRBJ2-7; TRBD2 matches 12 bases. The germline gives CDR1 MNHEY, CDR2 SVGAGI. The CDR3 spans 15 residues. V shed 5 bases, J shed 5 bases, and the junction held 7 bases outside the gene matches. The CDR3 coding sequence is TGTGCCAGCAGTATCCTACTAGCGGGAGGCCACGAGCAGTACTTC. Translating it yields CASSILLAGGHEQYF.

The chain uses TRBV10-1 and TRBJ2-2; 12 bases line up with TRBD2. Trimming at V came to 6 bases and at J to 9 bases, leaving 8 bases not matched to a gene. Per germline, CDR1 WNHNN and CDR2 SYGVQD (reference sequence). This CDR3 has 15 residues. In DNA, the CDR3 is TGCGCCAGCAGGGGGACTAGCGGGCCCCCGTGGGAGCTGTTTTTT. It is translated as CASRGTSGPPWELFF.

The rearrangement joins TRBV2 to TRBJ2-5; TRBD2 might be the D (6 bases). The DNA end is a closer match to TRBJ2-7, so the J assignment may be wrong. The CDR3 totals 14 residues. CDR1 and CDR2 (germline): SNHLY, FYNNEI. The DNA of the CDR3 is TGTGCCAGCAGCCCCAGGTGGGAGGCCGACGAGCAGTACTTC. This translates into CASSPRWEADEQYF.

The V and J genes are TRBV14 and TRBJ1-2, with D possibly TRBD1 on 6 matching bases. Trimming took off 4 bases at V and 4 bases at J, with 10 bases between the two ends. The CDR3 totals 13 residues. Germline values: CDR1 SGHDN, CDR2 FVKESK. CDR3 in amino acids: CASSLQGTYGYTF. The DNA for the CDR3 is TGTGCCAGCAGCCTACAGGGTACCTATGGCTACACCTTC.

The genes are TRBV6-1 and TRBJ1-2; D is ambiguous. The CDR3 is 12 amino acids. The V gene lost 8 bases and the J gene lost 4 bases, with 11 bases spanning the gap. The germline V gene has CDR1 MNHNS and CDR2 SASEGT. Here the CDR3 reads CASGERVYGYTF. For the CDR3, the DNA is TGTGCCAGCGGGGAGAGGGTCTATGGCTACACCTTC.

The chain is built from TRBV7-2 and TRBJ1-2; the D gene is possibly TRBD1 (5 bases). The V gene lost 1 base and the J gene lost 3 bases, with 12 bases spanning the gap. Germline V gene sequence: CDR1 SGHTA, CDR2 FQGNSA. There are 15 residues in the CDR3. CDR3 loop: CASSLEGLSYYGYTF. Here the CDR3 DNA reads TGTGCCAGCAGCTTAGAGGGGCTTTCATACTATGGCTACACCTTC.

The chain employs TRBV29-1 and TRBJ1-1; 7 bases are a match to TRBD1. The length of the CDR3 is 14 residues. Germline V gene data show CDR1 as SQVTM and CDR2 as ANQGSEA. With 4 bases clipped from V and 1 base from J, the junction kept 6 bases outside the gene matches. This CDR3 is CSVVGTVTNTEAFF. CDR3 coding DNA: TGCAGCGTTGTTGGGACAGTGACGAACACTGAAGCTTTCTTT.